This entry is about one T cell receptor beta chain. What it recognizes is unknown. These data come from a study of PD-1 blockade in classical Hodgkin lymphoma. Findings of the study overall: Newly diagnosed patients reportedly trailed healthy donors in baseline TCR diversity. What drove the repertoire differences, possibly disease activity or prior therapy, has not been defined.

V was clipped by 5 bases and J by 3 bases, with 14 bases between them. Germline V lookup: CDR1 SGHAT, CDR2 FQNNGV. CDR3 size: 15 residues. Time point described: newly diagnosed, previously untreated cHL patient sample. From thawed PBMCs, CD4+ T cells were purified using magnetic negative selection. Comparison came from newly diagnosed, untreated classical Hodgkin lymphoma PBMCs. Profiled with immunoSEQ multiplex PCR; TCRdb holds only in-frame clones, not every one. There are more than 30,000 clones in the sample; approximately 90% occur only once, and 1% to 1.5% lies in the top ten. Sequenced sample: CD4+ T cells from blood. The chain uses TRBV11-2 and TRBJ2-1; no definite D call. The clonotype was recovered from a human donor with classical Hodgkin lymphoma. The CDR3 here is CASSPGRQGYNEQFF. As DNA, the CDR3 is TGTGCCAGCAGCCCCGGTCGGCAAGGCTACAATGAGCAGTTCTTC.